Each of the 2 T cell receptor beta chains below was sequenced from the same sample in a study of blood T cell repertoires in COVID-19. Using immunoSEQ multiplex PCR, the repertoire was profiled, and TCRdb retains in-frame clones only, with some absent. The repertoire holds around 200,000 clones, with roughly nine tenths as singletons. Sequenced sample: peripheral blood. The receptors here all came from a man in his sixties or seventies with active or convalescent COVID-19.

The V gene is TRBV28, the J gene TRBJ1-5, with a weak D call TRBD1 (6 bases). Trimming cost V 7 bases and J 3 bases, with 13 bases left between them. The germline gives CDR1 MDHEN, CDR2 SYDVKM. The length of the CDR3 is 14 residues. CDR3 region: CASTVDRINQPQHF. The CDR3 DNA follows: TGTGCCAGCACCGTAGACAGGATCAATCAGCCCCAGCATTTT.

The V call is TRBV2, the J call TRBJ1-1; D uncertain. The CDR3 is 15 amino acids. Germline-derived CDR1 and CDR2 are SNHLY and FYNNEI. Trimming removed 5 bases from V and 4 bases from J, with 17 bases in between. Here the CDR3 reads CASSPRTGLGTEAFF. In DNA form, the CDR3 reads TGTGCCAGCAGTCCCCGGACGGGGTTGGGCACTGAAGCTTTCTTT.